Presented here are 10 T cell receptor beta chains from one specimen sequenced in a study of blood T cell repertoires in COVID-19. Sequencing was performed with immunoSEQ multiplex PCR; in TCRdb, only in-frame clones are kept and a portion is missing. In the table there are 220,000 or so clones, 82% of which are singletons. The sample comprised peripheral blood. All receptors come from a woman aged 80 or over with acute or convalescent COVID-19.

V and J are TRBV5-1 and TRBJ2-5; a possible D gene is TRBD1 (5 bases). CDR3 length: 14 residues. The V end lost 3 bases, the J end lost 3 bases, and 12 bases lay between the germline ends. From germline, CDR1 is SGHRS and CDR2 YFSETQ. Written as DNA, the CDR3 is TGCGCCAGCAGCTCAGGGTTAGCTAAAGAGACCCAGTACTTC. Protein product: CASSSGLAKETQYF.

The V call is TRBV5-4, the J call TRBJ1-5; the D gene is possibly TRBD1 (5 bases). The CDR3 has 16 residues. Deletions cut 0 bases from V and 4 bases from J, with 14 bases between. In germline, CDR1 is SGHNT, CDR2 YYREEE (reference sequence). Here the CDR3 reads CASSLGGLGPNQPQHF. The DNA for the CDR3 is TGTGCCAGCAGCTTGGGGGGACTGGGACCAAATCAGCCCCAGCATTTT.

V is TRBV6-2 or TRBV6-3 and J is TRBJ1-5; D not certain. The CDR3 has 16 residues. V lost 5 bases to trimming and J lost 3 bases, with 17 bases between them. CDR1 and CDR2 (germline): MNHEY, SVGEGT. The CDR3 nucleotides read TGTGCCAGCAGTCGATATACTAGTACAGACAATCAGCCCCAGCATTTT. Its protein is CASSRYTSTDNQPQHF.

This clone was seen only a few times. The CDR3 coding sequence is TGTGCCGGTAGCGGGGATAAGGCAGATACGCAGTATTTT. Its protein product is CAGSGDKADTQYF. The chain links TRBV18 to TRBJ2-3, with TRBD2 matching 8 bases. The CDR3 runs 13 residues. Germline V CDR1 and CDR2: KGHSH, LQKENI. J lost 4 bases, V lost 11 bases, and 8 bases had no gene match.

This clone has more than one count but fewer than ten. The chain combines TRBV24-1 with TRBJ1-2; 8 bases are shared with TRBD1. Looked up from germline, CDR1 is KGHDR and CDR2 is SFDVKD. V lost 11 bases and J lost 4; bases outside the gene matches: 8. This CDR3 has 13 amino acids. The CDR3 here is CAISDRALYGYTF. DNA of the CDR3: TGTGCCATTTCGGACAGGGCCCTCTATGGCTACACCTTC.

Concerning this clone: Other DNA sequences of this sample code for an identical CDR3. The chain uses TRBV13 and TRBJ1-1, with 10 bases aligning to TRBD1. This CDR3 is 14 amino acids long. Losses at the gene ends were 3 bases for V and 7 bases for J; bases not matched to a gene: 5. Looked up from germline, CDR1 is PRHDT and CDR2 is FYEKMQ (reference sequence). This chain's CDR3 is CASSFDRGQGEAFF. CDR3 nucleotide sequence: TGTGCCAGCAGCTTTGACAGGGGGCAGGGTGAAGCTTTCTTT.

This rearrangement joins TRBV5-1 to TRBJ2-3; 10 bases line up with TRBD1. The CDR3 has 17 amino acids. Germline values: CDR1 SGHRS, CDR2 YFSETQ. The ends lost 0 bases at V and 5 bases at J; junction bases unmatched: 9. The CDR3 reads CASSLALGQGREDTQYF. The DNA of the CDR3 is TGCGCCAGCAGCTTGGCCCTGGGACAGGGGAGGGAAGATACGCAGTATTTT.

The chain has TRBV30 and TRBJ1-4; D perhaps matches TRBD1 (6 bases). V was pared by 2 bases and J by 8 bases, with 24 bases between. The germline V gene encodes CDR1 GTSNPN and CDR2 SVGIG (reference sequence). This CDR3 has 17 residues. The CDR3: CAWSSRDGTLVREKLFF. The DNA of the CDR3 is TGTGCCTGGAGTAGCCGGGACGGGACACTCGTAAGGGAAAAACTGTTTTTT. Based on the CDR3 plus reference TRBV30 and TRBJ1-4, the full variable domain is SQTIHQWPATLVQPVGSPLSLECTVEGTSNPNLYWYRQAAGRGLQLLFYSVGIGQISSEVPQNLSASRPQDRQFILSSKKLLLSDSGFYLCAWSSRDGTLVREKLFFGSGTQLSVL.

This sequence joins TRBV19 and TRBJ2-1, with TRBD2 matching over 11 bases. The germline V gene has CDR1 LNHDA and CDR2 SQIVND (reference sequence). CDR3 size: 15 residues. With V trimmed by 2 bases and J by 12 bases, 9 bases remained unmatched. The CDR3 protein is CASSIPTSGDRVQFF. The CDR3 DNA reads TGTGCCAGTAGTATACCGACTAGCGGGGACCGGGTGCAGTTCTTC.

The rearrangement joins TRBV27 to TRBJ1-1; D ambiguous. The CDR3 length is 14 residues. The V gene's germline CDR1 is MNHEY and CDR2 SMNVEV (reference sequence). The ends were cut back, 2 bases at V and 3 bases at J, with 10 bases in the middle. CDR3 region: CASSLRSMYTEAFF. The CDR3 DNA is TGTGCCAGCAGTTTAAGGAGTATGTACACTGAAGCTTTCTTT.